This record covers a single T cell receptor (beta chain). Profiled with immunoSEQ multiplex PCR; TCRdb holds only in-frame clones, not every one. The table has some 630,000 clones, roughly 78% seen once; the top ten hold about 1.7%. The entry originates in a study of shared clonotypes between healthy human individuals. The CDR3 contains 15 residues. In germline, CDR1 is SGHRS, CDR2 YFSETQ. The junction had 6 bases not matched to a gene; V was cut back by 3 bases and J by 2 bases. This chain joins TRBV5-1 and TRBJ1-1, with 8 bases lining up with TRBD1. The sequence was collected from a woman in her twenties or thirties in good health. Sequencing was done on a sample of memory CD4+ T cells sorted from blood. Subset in this sample: CD45RA-negative fraction. CDR3 amino acids: CASSWGTGGNTEAFF. As DNA, the CDR3 is TGCGCCAGCAGCTGGGGGACAGGTGGAAACACTGAAGCTTTCTTT.